Shown below are 26 T cell receptor beta chains from a single sample sequenced in a study of blood T cell repertoires in COVID-19. TCRdb's copy holds only in-frame clones and misses some; the assay was immunoSEQ multiplex PCR. The sample has fewer than 250,000 clones; roughly nine tenths are singletons. The specimen was peripheral blood. The origin of the receptors is a woman in her forties or fifties with acute or convalescent COVID-19.

This clone has a handful of counts. Additional DNA sequences in this sample encode the identical CDR3. The chain joins TRBV6-2 or TRBV6-3 to TRBJ2-2, with 11 nucleotides matching TRBD1. V lost 6 bases and J lost 4; bases outside the gene matches: 4. The CDR3 totals 15 residues. The germline CDR1 and CDR2 sequences are MNHEY and SVGEGT. The CDR3 sequence is CASSRGTGGTGELFF. In DNA, the CDR3 is TGTGCCAGCAGCCGAGGGACAGGGGGCACCGGGGAGCTGTTTTTT.

V is TRBV18 and J is TRBJ2-3; 7 bases align to TRBD1. The CDR3 has 14 residues. V was clipped by 3 bases and J by 2 bases; unmatched bases: 2. Germline V lookup: CDR1 KGHSH, CDR2 LQKENI. CDR3 sequence (DNA): TGTGCCAGCTCACCGGACAGGTTCACAGATACGCAGTATTTT. It is translated as CASSPDRFTDTQYF.

The V call is TRBV18, the J call TRBJ1-2; 7 bases agree with TRBD1. Germline V gives CDR1 KGHSH, CDR2 LQKENI. CDR3 length: 13 residues. Germline trimming cut 3 bases from V and 8 bases from J; bases unmatched to any gene: 6. CDR3 DNA: TGTGCCAGCTCACCCCGGGACAGAAGCGGCTACACCTTC. Its translation is CASSPRDRSGYTF. Complete variable domain (other parts from reference TRBV18 and TRBJ1-2): NAGVMQNPRHLVRRRGQEARLRCSPMKGHSHVYWYRQLPEEGLKFMVYLQKENIIDESGMPKERFSAEFPKEGPSILRIQQVVRGDSAAYFCASSPRDRSGYTFGSGTRLTVV.

The CDR3 bases are TGTGCCAGCAGCTTGGAACTAGCGGCGTACGAGCAGTACTTC. This sequence encodes CASSLELAAYEQYF. J is TRBJ2-7 and V is TRBV5-6; 8 bases line up with TRBD2. V shed 0 bases and J 4 bases; nucleotides not matched to a gene: 3. This CDR3 contains 14 residues. Germline-derived CDR1 and CDR2 are SGHDT and YYEEEE.

The chain links TRBV2 to TRBJ1-2; D may be TRBD1 (5 bases). This CDR3 has 13 amino acids. V lost 5 bases and J lost 0, with 7 bases in between. Germline V gene data show CDR1 as SNHLY and CDR2 as FYNNEI. CDR3 nucleotide sequence: TGTGCCAGCAGTCGGACAACTAACTATGGCTACACCTTC. Its translation is CASSRTTNYGYTF.

V and J are TRBV4-2 and TRBJ2-2; no firm D call. V dropped 0 bases and J dropped 6 bases, with 8 bases sitting between them. This CDR3 is 14 amino acids long. Germline V gene lookup returns CDR1 LGHNA and CDR2 YNFKEQ. The CDR3 nucleotides are TGTGCCAGCAGCCAAGATTATGGGCCCGGGGAGCTGTTTTTT. This codes for CASSQDYGPGELFF.

This chain links TRBV2 with TRBJ1-2; D may be TRBD1 (6 bases). CDR3 length: 17 residues. Germline V gene data show CDR1 as SNHLY and CDR2 as FYNNEI. Trimming removed 6 bases at V and 0 bases at J, with 20 bases between. CDR3 in amino acids: CASRGTRSKPPNYGYTF. As DNA, the CDR3 is TGTGCCAGCAGGGGGACAAGGTCGAAACCTCCTAACTATGGCTACACCTTC.

The rearrangement joins TRBV7-7 to TRBJ1-1, with D possibly matching TRBD1 (6 bases). CDR1 is SSHAT and CDR2 is FNYEAQ in the germline V gene (reference sequence). The CDR3 is 11 amino acids. V was cut by 8 bases and J by 5 bases, with 9 bases left in between. This CDR3 is CASGTMTEAFF. The CDR3 DNA reads as TGTGCCAGCGGGACAATGACTGAAGCTTTCTTT.

The gene calls are TRBV11-2 and TRBJ2-7; TRBD2 matches at 13 bases. The CDR3 extends over 15 amino acids. The V segment lost 1 base and the J segment 5 bases; nucleotides outside the gene matches: 2. Germline V gene data show CDR1 as SGHAT and CDR2 as FQNNGV. CDR3 in DNA: TGTGCCAGCAGCTTAGGGACTAGCGGGAGTAACGAGCAGTACTTC. Its translation: CASSLGTSGSNEQYF.

This chain connects TRBV5-1 to TRBJ1-4; 10 positions match TRBD1. Germline values: CDR1 SGHRS, CDR2 YFSETQ. The CDR3 sequence is 17 residues long. V was clipped by 0 bases and J by 8 bases; unmatched bases: 10. The chain's CDR3 is CASSLATKPGQGEKLFF. In DNA form, the CDR3 reads TGCGCCAGCAGCTTGGCCACAAAGCCGGGACAGGGGGAAAAACTGTTTTTT.

V and J are TRBV5-1 and TRBJ1-6; D gene unclear. V was shortened by 0 bases and J by 9 bases, with 7 bases between the two germline ends. Germline CDR1 reads SGHRS; CDR2 reads YFSETQ. CDR3 length: 13 amino acids. CDR3: CASSLVGSSPLHF. The CDR3 DNA follows: TGCGCCAGCAGCTTGGTGGGGAGTTCACCCCTCCACTTT.

The table lists this clone with a count of one. V gene TRBV5-1 combines with J gene TRBJ1-2; 9 nucleotides align to TRBD1. Germline V gene lookup returns CDR1 SGHRS and CDR2 YFSETQ. The length of the CDR3 is 15 residues. Trimming took 0 bases from V and 1 from J; bases not matched to a gene: 1. The CDR3 loop reads CASSLETGGNYGYTF. CDR3 nucleotides: TGCGCCAGCAGCTTGGAGACAGGGGGTAACTATGGCTACACCTTC.

The chain carries TRBV5-4 and TRBJ1-2, with unresolved D. The germline V gene encodes CDR1 SGHNT and CDR2 YYREEE (reference sequence). Trimming took 1 base from V and 0 from J, leaving 4 bases between them. The CDR3 totals 13 residues. CDR3 residues: CASSLTANYGYTF. The CDR3 nucleotides read TGTGCCAGCAGCTTGACGGCTAACTATGGCTACACCTTC.

The CDR3 reads CASSSPALGGYEQYF. CDR3 DNA: TGTGCCAGCAGTTCCCCCGCTTTGGGGGGCTACGAGCAGTACTTC. The chain joins TRBV27 to TRBJ2-7, with TRBD2 as a possible D gene (6 bases). V lost 4 bases to trimming and J lost 3 bases, with 16 bases between them. CDR1 and CDR2 from the germline V gene are MNHEY and SMNVEV (reference sequence). The CDR3 is made up of 15 amino acids.

The chain couples TRBV5-6 to TRBJ2-7, with D perhaps TRBD2 (6 bases). CDR3 size: 13 residues. The germline V and J ends were trimmed by 5 bases and 4 bases, with 13 bases remaining between them. Germline V lookup: CDR1 SGHDT, CDR2 YYEEEE. In nucleotides, the CDR3 is TGTGCCAGCAGTTGGGGTGCGGGATACGAGCAGTACTTC. It yields the protein CASSWGAGYEQYF.

The chain recombines TRBV4-3 with TRBJ2-2; D possibly corresponds to TRBD2 (5 bases). Germline V gene lookup returns CDR1 LGHNA and CDR2 YSLEER. CDR3 length: 16 residues. V shed 0 bases and J shed 4 bases, with 12 bases lying between them. This CDR3 reads CASSQDSTGSTGELFF. CDR3 DNA sequence: TGCGCCAGCAGCCAAGATTCCACGGGGAGCACCGGGGAGCTGTTTTTT.

The CDR3 spells CSVEDGNYGYTF. The CDR3 DNA reads TGCAGCGTTGAAGACGGGAACTATGGCTACACCTTC. This rearrangement joins TRBV29-1 to TRBJ1-2; unclear D gene. Germline assignment: CDR1 SQVTM and CDR2 ANQGSEA. Trimming stripped 0 bases from V and 2 bases from J, with 4 bases between. The CDR3 sequence is 12 residues long. Using reference TRBV29-1 and TRBJ1-2 for the parts outside the CDR3, the full variable domain is SAVISQKPSRDICQRGTSLTIQCQVDSQVTMMFWYRQQPGQSLTLIATANQGSEATYESGFVIDKFPISRPNLTFSTLTVSNMSPEDSSIYLCSVEDGNYGYTFGSGTRLTVV.

This clone was seen only a few times. This chain links TRBV11-2 with TRBJ1-2; D gene uncertain. Trimming shortened V by 4 bases and J by 2 bases, and 14 bases separated the two germline ends. The CDR3 extends over 15 amino acids. Germline CDR1 and CDR2: SGHAT and FQNNGV. This CDR3 reads CASSSLPDWNYGYTF. Here the CDR3 DNA reads TGTGCCAGCAGCTCCCTCCCCGACTGGAACTATGGCTACACCTTC.

The chain has TRBV9 and TRBJ2-7; 8 nucleotides align to TRBD2. V was clipped by 4 bases and J by 5 bases; unmatched bases: 8. The CDR3 is made up of 14 amino acids. Germline values: CDR1 SGDLS, CDR2 YYNGEE. CDR3 DNA: TGTGCCAGCAGCCCCGTTAGCGGGGTAGACGAGCAGTACTTC. Encoded protein: CASSPVSGVDEQYF.

As DNA, the CDR3 is TGCAGCGTTGATGATGACAAGAACACTGAAGCTTTCTTT. Amino acids: CSVDDDKNTEAFF. This chain joins TRBV29-1 and TRBJ1-1; no definite D call. V lost 3 bases, J lost 1 base, and 9 bases lay in between. The CDR3 is 13 amino acids. CDR1 is SQVTM, CDR2 ANQGSEA, per germline.

The V call is TRBV9, the J call TRBJ2-2; maybe TRBD2 (5 bases). The CDR3 is 14 amino acids. Per germline, CDR1 SGDLS and CDR2 YYNGEE. Trimming stripped 5 bases from V and 7 bases from J, with 15 bases between. CDR3 sequence (DNA): TGTGCCAGCAGTCCTAATAGCGCGAGCGGGGAGCTGTTTTTT. Protein product: CASSPNSASGELFF.

Remarks on this clone: The same CDR3 is also encoded by other DNA sequences in this sample. The V and J genes are TRBV9 and TRBJ1-5; perhaps TRBD1 as D (5 bases). V was shortened by 2 bases and J by 0 bases, with 9 bases between the two germline ends. This CDR3 has 15 residues. The germline gives CDR1 SGDLS, CDR2 YYNGEE. The CDR3: CASSVGQGSNQPQHF. Here the CDR3 DNA reads TGTGCCAGCAGCGTGGGGCAGGGTAGCAATCAGCCCCAGCATTTT.

The rearrangement joins TRBV19 to TRBJ2-3; D perhaps matches TRBD2 (5 bases). Germline V gene sequence: CDR1 LNHDA, CDR2 SQIVND (reference sequence). The V gene lost 4 bases and the J gene lost 2 bases, with 7 bases spanning the gap. The CDR3 spans 13 residues. CDR3 residues: CASSTGLTDTQYF. The CDR3 nucleotides are TGTGCCAGTAGTACCGGACTCACAGATACGCAGTATTTT.

V is TRBV6-5 and J is TRBJ2-7; D might be TRBD1 (6 bases). Trimming stripped 2 bases from V and 1 base from J, with 6 bases between. The CDR3 contains 13 residues. Germline loops: CDR1 MNHEY, CDR2 SVGAGI. As DNA, the CDR3 is TGTGCCAGCAGTTACAGGGGGTCCTACGAGCAGTACTTC. It translates to CASSYRGSYEQYF.

The J gene is TRBJ1-1, the V gene TRBV19; TRBD1 aligns across 11 bases. This CDR3 region has 14 residues. Trimming cost V 4 bases and J 6 bases; bases outside gene matches: 4. Germline V gene sequence: CDR1 LNHDA, CDR2 SQIVND (reference sequence). CDR3 sequence reads: CASSNGQGAPEAFF. The CDR3 DNA sequence: TGTGCCAGTAGTAACGGACAGGGGGCCCCTGAAGCTTTCTTT.

Concerning this clone itself: The same CDR3 also results from other DNA sequences found in this sample. The V gene is TRBV5-1, the J gene TRBJ2-1, with 7 bases identical to TRBD2. V lost 4 bases, J lost 1 base, and 5 bases stayed unmatched. The length of the CDR3 is 15 residues. Germline CDR1 reads SGHRS; CDR2 reads YFSETQ. The CDR3 reads CASSPGGSSYNEQFF. The CDR3 nucleotides are TGCGCCAGCAGCCCCGGGGGGTCGTCCTACAATGAGCAGTTCTTC.